Following are 7 T cell receptor beta chains from one sample sequenced in a study of blood T cell repertoires in COVID-19. TCRdb's copy holds only in-frame clones and misses some; the assay was immunoSEQ multiplex PCR. The sample holds 86,000 or so clones, nearly 95% seen once. Sequencing used peripheral blood. These receptors were collected from a human donor with active COVID-19. The donor label of this sample is uncertain.

This clone was detected only once. The chain combines TRBV5-4 with TRBJ1-1; possibly TRBD1 for D (5 bases). The CDR3 sequence is 13 residues long. The germline V gene has CDR1 SGHNT and CDR2 YYREEE (reference sequence). The V end was cut by 4 bases, the J end by 4 bases, with 11 bases between. This chain's CDR3 is CASSTDSLTEAFF. CDR3 bases: TGTGCCAGCAGCACAGACAGTCTCACTGAAGCTTTCTTT. The variable domain in full, with the rest retrieved from reference TRBV5-4 and TRBJ1-1, is ETGVTQSPTHLIKTRGQQVTLRCSSQSGHNTVSWYQQALGQGPQFIFQYYREEENGRGNFPPRFSGLQFPNYSSELNVNALELDDSALYLCASSTDSLTEAFFGQGTRLTVV.

V is TRBV9 and J is TRBJ2-5; possible D gene TRBD2, 6 bases. This CDR3 spans 16 amino acids. Per the germline V gene, CDR1 is SGDLS and CDR2 is YYNGEE. V lost 3 bases and J 1 base, leaving 16 bases between the germline ends. The CDR3 loop is CASSGSATGGQETQYF. CDR3 coding DNA: TGTGCCAGCAGCGGATCCGCTACCGGGGGCCAAGAGACCCAGTACTTC.

The rearrangement joins TRBV3-1 (or the pseudogene TRBV3-2) to TRBJ2-1; D remains unclear. The CDR3 is made up of 13 amino acids. Germline values: CDR1 LGHDT, CDR2 YNNKEL (reference sequence). Trimming left V 0 bases short and J 11 bases short, with 11 bases between. This CDR3 is CASSQDRSGKQFF. CDR3 bases: TGTGCCAGCAGCCAAGATAGGTCGGGTAAGCAGTTCTTC.

This rearrangement joins TRBV5-6 to TRBJ1-2; TRBD1 aligns across 8 bases. The V and J ends lost 0 bases and 1 base, in that order; junction bases with no gene match: 14. Germline V gene data show CDR1 as SGHDT and CDR2 as YYEEEE. CDR3 size: 19 residues. The CDR3 DNA sequence: TGTGCCAGCAGCTTGGCACAGGGGGTTTCTTACTATCTTAACTATGGCTACACCTTC. Protein product: CASSLAQGVSYYLNYGYTF.

The genes are TRBV29-1 and TRBJ1-1; 9 bases are a match to TRBD1. With V trimmed by 3 bases and J by 3 bases, 8 bases remained unmatched. This CDR3 has 15 residues. Germline V gene data show CDR1 as SQVTM and CDR2 as ANQGSEA. CDR3 protein: CSVDGQGYGDTEAFF. CDR3 sequence (DNA): TGCAGCGTTGACGGACAGGGGTATGGGGACACTGAAGCTTTCTTT.

The chain joins TRBV25-1 to TRBJ2-5; D uncertain. Germline values: CDR1 MGHDK, CDR2 SYGVNS. The CDR3 loop spans 11 amino acids. V shed 3 bases and J shed 5 bases, with 4 bases lying between them. The DNA for the CDR3 is TGTGCCAGCAGTGACGGTGAGACCCAGTACTTC. As protein: CASSDGETQYF.

The J gene is TRBJ2-3, the V gene TRBV19; 8 positions agree with TRBD2. The CDR3 spans 14 residues. CDR1 and CDR2 from the germline V gene are LNHDA and SQIVND (reference sequence). V lost 6 bases, J lost 5 bases, and 7 bases stayed unmatched. This CDR3 is CASSRNGGVDTQYF. The CDR3, as DNA: TGTGCCAGTAGCCGGAACGGGGGGGTAGATACGCAGTATTTT.